This T cell receptor beta chain derives from a study of CD8 T cells in ankylosing spondylitis. Regarding the study as a whole: CD8+ by phenotype, disease-linked clones were relatively rare in peripheral blood. A motif of under ten highly homologous TCR beta variants was seen as apparently characteristic of ankylosing spondylitis blood.

Molecular-barcoded quantitative 5'-RACE produced these TCR beta libraries. TCRdb called the 5' RACE reads again in MiXCR, with one record for every CDR3 protein. This sample has some 100,000 distinct CDR3 sequences, with about 8.1% found just once. In this sample, this clonotype turned up a few times. Its target is not known. Trimming cost V 8 bases and J 6 bases; bases outside gene matches: 7. The CDR3 has 12 amino acids. Germline V gene sequence: CDR1 SGHDT, CDR2 YYEEEE. The sequence came from a male donor with ankylosing spondylitis. Sequencing was carried out using blood, either unsorted or a sorted T cell fraction (not recorded which). V is TRBV5-6 and J is TRBJ1-1; 7 bases match TRBD1. The CDR3 nucleotides are TGTGCCAGGAGCGTCGGGACAGCTGAAGCTTTCTTT. Amino acid sequence: CARSVGTAEAFF.